This T cell receptor beta chain was obtained from a study of CXCR3-negative and CXCR3-positive naive CD8 T cells. Whole-study findings and limits: The TRBV-TRBJ usage of naive CXCR3-negative and CXCR3-positive cells was similar, but that of memory cells differed. TRB CDR3s were more hydrophobic in CXCR3-positive than in CXCR3-negative naive cells.

The CDR3 extends over 15 amino acids. CDR1 is SEHNR, CDR2 FQNEAQ, per germline (reference sequence). Through 5' RACE with UMI labels, the TRB cDNA libraries were prepared. Reanalyzing the 5' RACE reads, TCRdb keeps one entry per CDR3 protein, without DNA. The listing contains approximately 140,000 distinct CDR3 sequences. CD45RO-CCR7+CD27+CD95- marked naive CD8+ T cells. Comment on this clonotype: No antigen is known for it.

The sample comprised naive CXCR3+ CD8+ T cells from blood. Subset of the sample: CD45RO-CCR7+CD27+CD95- naive CD8+ T cells expressing CXCR3 (TNR3+). This chain links TRBV7-9 with TRBJ2-5; TCRdb designates TRBD1, a call that cannot be tested without DNA. This sequence was found in a human donor in good health. Some clones in this sample may be carry-over from other donors' samples. CDR3 region: CASSSQGTAEETQYF.